The TCR beta chain under discussion was sequenced for a study of vaccination effects on CD4 cells after COVID-19. On the study more broadly: Antigen-specific CD4+ T cells were first expanded with viral peptide pools by the ViraFEST assay and only then sequenced. Post-vaccine specimens were collected at a median of 72 days following the second dose. Overall study findings and caveats: Clones that were induced by infection or by vaccine showed marked contraction late after vaccination.

Investigators separated out CD4+ T cells once around nine days of culture had passed. BNT162b2 vaccine or mRNA-1273 vaccine was given to participants in two doses. Vaccine recipients had no previous SARS-CoV-2 infection; their nucleocapsid antibodies were negative. This clone was seen more than once but under ten times. Its antigen is currently unknown. Sequencing used immunoSEQ multiplex PCR; TCRdb keeps in-frame clones, though not all of them. There are some 70,000 clones in the sample; less than 80% occur only once, and about 2.5% lies in the top ten. The CDR3 consists of 16 residues. After removal of 4 bases from V and 3 bases from J, the junction contained 6 bases not matched to a gene. Germline V CDR1 and CDR2: LNHDA, SQIVND (reference sequence).

This sequence originates from a human donor who received a COVID-19 vaccine. The rearrangement joins TRBV19 to TRBJ2-1; 10 positions match TRBD1. This specimen was CD4+ T cells from PBMCs cultured without peptide, taken after COVID-19 vaccination. For the CDR3, the DNA is TGTGCCAGTAGTAAGGGGAGGACAGGGGGCTACAATGAGCAGTTCTTC. Its protein product is CASSKGRTGGYNEQFF. Using reference TRBV19 and TRBJ2-1 for the parts outside the CDR3, the full variable domain is DGGITQSPKYLFRKEGQNVTLSCEQNLNHDAMYWYRQDPGQGLRLIYYSQIVNDFQKGDIAEGYSVSREKKESFPLTVTSAQKNPTAFYLCASSKGRTGGYNEQFFGPGTRLTVL.